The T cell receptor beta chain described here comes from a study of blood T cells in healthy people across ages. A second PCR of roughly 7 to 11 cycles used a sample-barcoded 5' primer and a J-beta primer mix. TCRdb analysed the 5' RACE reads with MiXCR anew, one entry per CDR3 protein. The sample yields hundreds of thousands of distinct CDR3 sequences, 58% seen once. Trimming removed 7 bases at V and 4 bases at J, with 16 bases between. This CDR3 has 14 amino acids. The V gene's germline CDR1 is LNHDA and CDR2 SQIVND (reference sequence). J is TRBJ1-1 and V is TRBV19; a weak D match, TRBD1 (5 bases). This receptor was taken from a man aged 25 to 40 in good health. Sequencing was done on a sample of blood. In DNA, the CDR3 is TGTGCCAGTACAGGACACCAGAGAGGCACTGAAGCTTTCTTT. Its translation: CASTGHQRGTEAFF.